These T cell receptor beta chains were read from a single sample in a study of identical twins. MiXCR was run by TCRdb on the 5' RACE reads, yielding one entry per CDR3 protein. The sample contains about 920,000 distinct CDR3 sequences, roughly 12% of which appear only once. These data also formed part of another study, on yellow fever vaccine responses in identical twins.

The material sequenced was PBMCs. The receptor set was obtained from a woman aged 18-29 years in good health. Both conserved end residues are part of each CDR3. The D gene is left open where the match is weak. Not every row has a clone size; where given, it reads once, few, many or a size class.

CDR3 protein	CDR3 DNA	clone size	V gene	D gene	J gene
CASSYRATGRQQETQYF	TGTGCCAGCAGTTACAGAGCTACAGGGCGTCAACAAGAGACCCAGTACTTC	many	TRBV6-5	NA	TRBJ2-5
CASSQSPNTGELFF	TGTGCCAGCAGCCAAAGCCCGAACACCGGGGAGCTGTTTTTT	few	TRBV3-1	NA	TRBJ2-2
CASSPQGAYSPNEQFF	TGTGCCAGCAGCCCCCAGGGGGCGTATAGCCCAAATGAGCAGTTCTTC	NA	TRBV7-3	TRBD1	TRBJ2-1
CATGRERSYNEQFF	TGTGCCACCGGCAGGGAGAGGTCCTACAATGAGCAGTTCTTC	few	TRBV15	NA	TRBJ2-1
CSARSSGPSYGYTF	TGCAGTGCTAGGTCTTCCGGGCCTAGCTATGGCTACACCTTC	NA	TRBV20-1	NA	TRBJ1-2
CSARLSDTQYF	TGCAGTGCTAGGTTATCAGATACGCAGTATTTT	NA	TRBV20-1	NA	TRBJ2-3
CATSDSASGLSNTGELFF	TGTGCCACCAGTGATTCGGCTAGCGGGTTATCCAACACCGGGGAGCTGTTTTTT	NA	TRBV24-1	TRBD2	TRBJ2-2
CASSLSGGDDGYTF	TGTGCCAGCAGTTTATCAGGGGGTGACGATGGCTACACCTTC	many	TRBV28	TRBD1	TRBJ1-2
CSPQGPYGYTF	TGCAGCCCACAGGGGCCGTATGGCTACACCTTC	NA	TRBV29-1	TRBD1	TRBJ1-2
CASSQDQGRGYTF	TGTGCCAGCAGCCAAGATCAAGGACGTGGCTACACCTTC	many	TRBV3-1	NA	TRBJ1-2
CASSFGSSTGNTEAFF	TGCGCCAGCAGCTTTGGATCCTCAACCGGTAACACTGAAGCTTTCTTT	NA	TRBV5-1	NA	TRBJ1-1
CASSLGGGLSRELFF	TGTGCCAGCAGCTTAGGAGGGGGGCTATCCAGGGAGCTGTTTTTT	NA	TRBV5-5	NA	TRBJ2-2
CSASGRSSTDTQYF	TGCAGCGCATCGGGACGTTCGAGCACAGATACGCAGTATTTT	NA	TRBV29-1	NA	TRBJ2-3
CSARGGSFGEQYF	TGCAGTGCTAGGGGGGGCAGTTTCGGCGAGCAGTACTTC	NA	TRBV20-1	NA	TRBJ2-7
CAISGVAGENTEAFF	TGTGCCATCAGTGGGGTGGCAGGCGAGAACACTGAAGCTTTCTTT	few	TRBV10-3	NA	TRBJ1-1
CASSSKGTGGFYGYTF	TGTGCCAGCAGCAGTAAGGGAACAGGGGGCTTCTATGGCTACACCTTC	many	TRBV11-1	TRBD1	TRBJ1-2
CAISFGENEQFF	TGTGCCATCAGTTTTGGGGAAAATGAGCAGTTCTTC	few	TRBV10-3	NA	TRBJ2-1
CASTPTGNQDTQYF	TGTGCCAGCACCCCCACAGGGAATCAAGATACGCAGTATTTT	few	TRBV7-9	NA	TRBJ2-3
CASSDRRTGLANYNSPLHF	TGTGCCAGCAGTGATCGGAGGACAGGGTTAGCAAACTATAATTCACCCCTCCACTTT	NA	TRBV2	TRBD1	TRBJ1-6
CASSLAMTGRGNTIYF	TGTGCCAGCAGTTTAGCGATGACAGGGCGCGGAAACACCATATATTTT	few	TRBV12-3/TRBV12-4	TRBD1	TRBJ1-3
CASSQDLSWAKGYTF	TGTGCCAGCAGCCAAGATTTAAGTTGGGCTAAGGGCTACACCTTC	many	TRBV3-1	NA	TRBJ1-2
CSARDRQGAIYNQPQHF	TGCAGTGCTAGAGACCGACAGGGGGCAATTTACAATCAGCCCCAGCATTTT	few	TRBV20-1	TRBD1	TRBJ1-5
CASSLLGGHNTGELFF	TGTGCCAGCAGCTTATTAGGGGGACATAACACCGGGGAGCTGTTTTTT	few	TRBV7-9	NA	TRBJ2-2
CAISDMMGDGYTF	TGTGCCATCAGTGATATGATGGGAGACGGCTACACCTTC	few	TRBV10-3	NA	TRBJ1-2
CASSRDQAYGYTF	TGTGCCAGCAGCCGGGACCAAGCATATGGCTACACCTTC	NA	TRBV3-1	NA	TRBJ1-2
CSAGLAETSYNEQFF	TGCAGTGCTGGACTAGCGGAGACTTCCTACAATGAGCAGTTCTTC	NA	TRBV20-1	TRBD2	TRBJ2-1
CASSLAGGGGRGIGGDEQFF	TGTGCCAGCAGCTTAGCCGGAGGCGGGGGCCGCGGAATTGGGGGAGATGAGCAGTTCTTC	few	TRBV7-2	NA	TRBJ2-1
CASKGKGQVITEAFF	TGTGCCAGCAAGGGGAAGGGACAGGTAATCACTGAAGCTTTCTTT	NA	TRBV7-9	TRBD1	TRBJ1-1
CASSGSIYNEQFF	TGTGCCAGCAGTGGCTCTATCTACAATGAGCAGTTCTTC	few	TRBV2	NA	TRBJ2-1
CASSDPGSHGELFF	TGTGCCAGCAGCGACCCGGGGAGCCACGGGGAGCTGTTTTTT	NA	TRBV7-9	NA	TRBJ2-2
CSVDLYREDQPQHF	TGCAGCGTTGATCTCTACAGGGAGGATCAGCCCCAGCATTTT	few	TRBV29-1	NA	TRBJ1-5
CASSFGPRLNTEAFF	TGCGCCAGCAGCTTCGGGCCCCGACTGAACACTGAAGCTTTCTTT	few	TRBV5-1	NA	TRBJ1-1
CSAAGVGRRDTQYF	TGCAGTGCTGCAGGGGTAGGGAGGAGGGATACGCAGTATTTT	few	TRBV20-1	NA	TRBJ2-3
CASSRRQDYNSPLHF	TGTGCCAGCAGCCGCCGACAGGACTATAATTCACCCCTCCACTTT	NA	TRBV6-2/TRBV6-3	NA	TRBJ1-6
CASSDAGAQFEQYF	TGCGCCAGCAGTGATGCGGGAGCTCAGTTCGAGCAGTACTTC	many	TRBV10-1	TRBD2	TRBJ2-7
CASSPGVRGIAKNIQYF	TGTGCCAGCAGCCCAGGGGTCAGGGGGATTGCCAAAAACATTCAGTACTTC	NA	TRBV4-2	TRBD1	TRBJ2-4
CASSLETSSIDTQYF	TGCGCCAGCAGCTTGGAGACCTCTAGCATCGATACGCAGTATTTT	NA	TRBV5-1	NA	TRBJ2-3
CASSLSGSLNYGYTF	TGTGCCAGCAGCTTAAGCGGCAGCCTCAACTATGGCTACACCTTC	NA	TRBV7-9	NA	TRBJ1-2
CASSSGQGSNQPQHF	TGTGCCAGCAGTTCCGGACAGGGAAGCAATCAGCCCCAGCATTTT	many	TRBV12-3/TRBV12-4	TRBD1	TRBJ1-5
CASSQTSGGGTGELFF	TGTGCCAGCAGCCAAACTAGCGGGGGGGGCACCGGGGAGCTGTTTTTT	NA	TRBV4-2	TRBD2	TRBJ2-2
CASSLEAGQGRRNF	TGTGCCAGCAGCTTGGAGGCAGGGCAAGGTCGAAGGAACTTC	many	TRBV5-5	NA	TRBJ2-4
CAITPGTASADTQYF	TGTGCCATCACCCCCGGGACCGCTTCGGCAGATACGCAGTATTTT	NA	TRBV10-3	NA	TRBJ2-3
CASSLGIGGRTGELFF	TGTGCCAGCAGCTTAGGCATCGGGGGGCGTACCGGGGAGCTGTTTTTT	few	TRBV11-2	NA	TRBJ2-2
CASSQGDRAEETQYF	TGCGCCAGCAGCCAGGGGGACAGGGCGGAAGAGACCCAGTACTTC	many	TRBV4-1	TRBD1	TRBJ2-5
CASMKAGYGYTF	TGTGCCAGCATGAAGGCGGGCTATGGCTACACCTTC	many	TRBV28	NA	TRBJ1-2
CSARDFTGGKETQYF	TGCAGTGCTAGAGATTTCACGGGAGGTAAAGAGACCCAGTACTTC	few	TRBV20-1	TRBD2	TRBJ2-5
CASSPPTTSGGSNIQYF	TGTGCCAGCAGCCCACCCACGACTAGCGGGGGGTCAAACATTCAGTACTTC	NA	TRBV12-3/TRBV12-4	TRBD2	TRBJ2-4
CASSLGGGHMNTEAFF	TGTGCCAGCAGTTTGGGAGGGGGACACATGAACACTGAAGCTTTCTTT	few	TRBV12-3/TRBV12-4	NA	TRBJ1-1
CASSLALGPNYGYTF	TGTGCCAGCAGCTTGGCGCTCGGGCCAAACTATGGCTACACCTTC	many	TRBV5-6	NA	TRBJ1-2